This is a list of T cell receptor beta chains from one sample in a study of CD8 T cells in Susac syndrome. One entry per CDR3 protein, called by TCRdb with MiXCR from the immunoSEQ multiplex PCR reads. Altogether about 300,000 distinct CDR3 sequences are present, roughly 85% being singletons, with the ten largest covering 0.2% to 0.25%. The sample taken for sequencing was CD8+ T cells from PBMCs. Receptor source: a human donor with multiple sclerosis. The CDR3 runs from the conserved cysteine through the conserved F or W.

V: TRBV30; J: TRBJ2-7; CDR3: CAWSFDSIYEQYF
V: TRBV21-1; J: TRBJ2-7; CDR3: CVCGGRVGEQYF
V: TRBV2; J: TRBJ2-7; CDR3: CATGGESGEQYF
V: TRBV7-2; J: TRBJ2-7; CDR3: CASSFYWGYEQYF
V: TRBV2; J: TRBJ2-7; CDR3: CASSEGREGGYEQYF
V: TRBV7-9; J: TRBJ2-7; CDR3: CASSPTSITYEQYF
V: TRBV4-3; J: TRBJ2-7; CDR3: CASSQAWDREVYEQYF
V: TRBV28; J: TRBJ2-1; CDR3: CASSFNEQFF
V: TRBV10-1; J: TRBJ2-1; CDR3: CASSYGQIPYNEQFF
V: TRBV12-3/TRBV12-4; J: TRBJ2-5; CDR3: CASSRDPHQETQYF
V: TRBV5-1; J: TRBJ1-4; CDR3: CASSSAGGYEKLFF
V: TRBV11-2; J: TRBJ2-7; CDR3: CASSSPSGLADYYEQYF
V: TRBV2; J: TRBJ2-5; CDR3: CASTTQNGLAEQETQYF
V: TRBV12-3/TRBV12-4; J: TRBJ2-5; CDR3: CASSHQETQYF
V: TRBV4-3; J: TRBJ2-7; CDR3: CASSQDPRKGPPGPNYEQYF
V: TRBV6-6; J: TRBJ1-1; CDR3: CASSYPLLDRNTEAFF
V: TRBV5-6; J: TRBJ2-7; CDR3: CASSSGQGRTYEQYF
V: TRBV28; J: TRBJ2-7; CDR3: CASSLSDSYEQYF
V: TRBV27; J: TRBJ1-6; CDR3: CASSLVLVVGTGNPPLHF
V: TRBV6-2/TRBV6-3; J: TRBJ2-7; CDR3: CASSYPYEQYF
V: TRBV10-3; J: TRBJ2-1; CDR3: CAISDPTGIEQFF
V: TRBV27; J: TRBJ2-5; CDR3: CASSLGAGYGTQYF
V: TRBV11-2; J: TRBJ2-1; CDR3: CASRTLYRLAGTNHEQFF
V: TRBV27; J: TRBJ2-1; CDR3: CASSIPGLGEQFF
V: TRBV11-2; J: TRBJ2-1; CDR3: CASSHPLDNEQFF
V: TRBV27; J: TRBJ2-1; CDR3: CASSGGGLASPYNEQFF
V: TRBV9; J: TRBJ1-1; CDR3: CASSVKGENTEAFF
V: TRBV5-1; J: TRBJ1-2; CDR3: CASQNGLTNYGYTF
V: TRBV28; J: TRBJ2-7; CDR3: CASSPMGRSYEQYF
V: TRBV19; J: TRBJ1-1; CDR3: CASSLRDRALNTEAFF
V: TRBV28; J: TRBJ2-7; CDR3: CASSSPGLASDPHEQYF
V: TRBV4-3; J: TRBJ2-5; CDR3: CASSQDRAGKETQYF
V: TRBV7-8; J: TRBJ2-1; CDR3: CASRATGDYNEQFF
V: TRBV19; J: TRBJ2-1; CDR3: CASNRGNYNEQFF
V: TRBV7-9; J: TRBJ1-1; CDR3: CASSYSQVRNTEAFF
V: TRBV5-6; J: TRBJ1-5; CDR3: CASSLGQGINQPQHF
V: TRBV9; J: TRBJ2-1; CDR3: CASSVSGPDEQFF
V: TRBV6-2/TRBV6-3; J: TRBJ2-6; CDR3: CASSYALAGAGANVLTF
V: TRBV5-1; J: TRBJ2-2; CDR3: CASSPPVDGKNTGELFF
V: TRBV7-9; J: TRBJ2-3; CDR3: CASRRDRETSTDTQYF
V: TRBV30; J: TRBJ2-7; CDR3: CAWSADYEQYF
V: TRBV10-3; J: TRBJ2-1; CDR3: CATSKRDTSYNEQFF
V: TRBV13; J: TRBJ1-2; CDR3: CASSSRGQGYGYTF
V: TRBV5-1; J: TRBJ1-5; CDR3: CASTRALRGNQPQHF
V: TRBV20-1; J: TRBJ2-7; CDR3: CSASYGITYEQYF
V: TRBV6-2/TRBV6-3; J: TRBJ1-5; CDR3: CASSYGTGFSQPQHF
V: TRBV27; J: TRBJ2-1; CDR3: CASSYIAGGQGEQFF
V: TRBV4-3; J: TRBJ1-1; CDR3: CASSQVMDPLGTEAFF
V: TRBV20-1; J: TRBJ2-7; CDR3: CSAAQGIYEQYF
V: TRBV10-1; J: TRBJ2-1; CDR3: CASSPTSGRPLGNEQFF
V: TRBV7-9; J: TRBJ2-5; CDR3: CASSDLSGRAGDSETQYF
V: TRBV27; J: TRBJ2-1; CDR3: CASSYWGPDTDEQFF
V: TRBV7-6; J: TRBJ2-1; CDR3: CASSLGHPYNEQFF
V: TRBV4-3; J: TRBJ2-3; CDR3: CASSQDFFRGTDTQYF
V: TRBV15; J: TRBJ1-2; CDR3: CATSRDKVDVGYTF
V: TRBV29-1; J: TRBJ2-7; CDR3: CSVVGLVRDYEQYF
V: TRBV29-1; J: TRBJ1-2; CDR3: CSVEDRSYGYTF
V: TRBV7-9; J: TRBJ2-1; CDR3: CASSPVWAGVHNEQFF
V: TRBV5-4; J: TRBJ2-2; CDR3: CASSSLWTNTGELFF
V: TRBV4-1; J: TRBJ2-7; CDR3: CASSPERGASYEQYF